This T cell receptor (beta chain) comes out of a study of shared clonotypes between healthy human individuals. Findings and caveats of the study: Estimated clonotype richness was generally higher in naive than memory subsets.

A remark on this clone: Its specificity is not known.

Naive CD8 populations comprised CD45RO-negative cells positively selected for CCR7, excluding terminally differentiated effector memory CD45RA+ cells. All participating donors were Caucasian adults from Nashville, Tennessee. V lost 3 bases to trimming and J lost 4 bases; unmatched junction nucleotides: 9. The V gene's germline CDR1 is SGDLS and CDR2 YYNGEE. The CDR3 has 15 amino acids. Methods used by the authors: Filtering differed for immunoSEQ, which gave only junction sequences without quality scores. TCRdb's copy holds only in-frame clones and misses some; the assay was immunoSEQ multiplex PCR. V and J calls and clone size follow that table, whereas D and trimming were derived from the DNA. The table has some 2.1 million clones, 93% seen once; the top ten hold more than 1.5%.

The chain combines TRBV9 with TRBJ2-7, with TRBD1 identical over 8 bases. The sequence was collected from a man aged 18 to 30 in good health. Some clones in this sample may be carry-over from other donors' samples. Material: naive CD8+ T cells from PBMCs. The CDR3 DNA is TGTGCCAGCAGCGCCGGGCGGCAGGGGGCTTACGAGCAGTACTTC. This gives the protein CASSAGRQGAYEQYF.